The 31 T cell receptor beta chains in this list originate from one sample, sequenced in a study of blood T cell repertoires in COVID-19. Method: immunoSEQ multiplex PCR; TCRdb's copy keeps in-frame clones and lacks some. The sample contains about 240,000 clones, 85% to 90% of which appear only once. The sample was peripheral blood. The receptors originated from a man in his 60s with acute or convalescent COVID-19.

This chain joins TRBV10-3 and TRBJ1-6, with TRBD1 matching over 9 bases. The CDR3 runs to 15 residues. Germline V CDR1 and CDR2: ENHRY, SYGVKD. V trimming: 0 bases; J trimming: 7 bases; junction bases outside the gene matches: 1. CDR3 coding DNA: TGTGCCATCAGTGAGTCGGGGACAGGGAATTCACCCCTCCACTTT. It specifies CAISESGTGNSPLHF.

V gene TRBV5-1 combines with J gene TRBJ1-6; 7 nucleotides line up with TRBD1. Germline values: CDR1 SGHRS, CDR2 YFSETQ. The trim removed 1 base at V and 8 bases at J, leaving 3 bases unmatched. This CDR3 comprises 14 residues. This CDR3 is CASSLRRGDSPLHF. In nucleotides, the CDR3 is TGCGCCAGCAGCTTGCGCAGGGGGGATTCACCCCTCCACTTT.

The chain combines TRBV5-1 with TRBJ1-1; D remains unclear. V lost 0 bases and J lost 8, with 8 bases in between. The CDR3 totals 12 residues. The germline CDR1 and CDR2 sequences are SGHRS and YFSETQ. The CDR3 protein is CASSLGGQEAFF. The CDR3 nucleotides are TGCGCCAGCAGCTTGGGAGGGCAAGAAGCTTTCTTT.

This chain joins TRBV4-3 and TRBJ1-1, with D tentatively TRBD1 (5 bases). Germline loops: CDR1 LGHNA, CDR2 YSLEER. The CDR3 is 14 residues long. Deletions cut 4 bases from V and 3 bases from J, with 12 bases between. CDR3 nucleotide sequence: TGCGCCAGCAGCCTGGTTCTAGGGGACACTGAAGCTTTCTTT. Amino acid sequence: CASSLVLGDTEAFF.

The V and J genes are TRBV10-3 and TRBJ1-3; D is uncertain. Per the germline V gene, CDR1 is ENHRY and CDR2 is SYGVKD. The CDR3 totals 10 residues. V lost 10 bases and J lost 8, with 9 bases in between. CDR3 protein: CATAVDTIYF. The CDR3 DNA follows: TGTGCCACCGCGGTGGACACCATATATTTT.

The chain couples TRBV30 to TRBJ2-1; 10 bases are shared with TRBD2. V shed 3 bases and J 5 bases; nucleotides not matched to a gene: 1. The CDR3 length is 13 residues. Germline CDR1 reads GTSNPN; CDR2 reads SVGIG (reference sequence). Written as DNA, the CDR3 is TGTGCCTGGAGGACTAGCGGGCACAATGAGCAGTTCTTC. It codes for CAWRTSGHNEQFF. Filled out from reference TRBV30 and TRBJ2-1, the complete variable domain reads SQTIHQWPATLVQPVGSPLSLECTVEGTSNPNLYWYRQAAGRGLQLLFYSVGIGQISSEVPQNLSASRPQDRQFILSSKKLLLSDSGFYLCAWRTSGHNEQFFGPGTRLTVL.

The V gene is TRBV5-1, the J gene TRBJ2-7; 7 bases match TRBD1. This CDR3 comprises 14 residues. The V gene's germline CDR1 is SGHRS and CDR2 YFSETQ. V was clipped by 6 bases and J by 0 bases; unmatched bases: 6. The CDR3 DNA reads TGCGCCAGCACCCCGGACAGGAGCTCCTACGAGCAGTACTTC. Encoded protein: CASTPDRSSYEQYF.

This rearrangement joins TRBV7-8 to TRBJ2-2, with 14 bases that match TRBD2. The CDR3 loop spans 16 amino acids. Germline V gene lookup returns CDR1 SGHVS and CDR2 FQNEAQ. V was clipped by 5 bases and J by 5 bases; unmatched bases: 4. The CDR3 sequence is CASSLRTSGRTGELFF. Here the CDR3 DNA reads TGTGCCAGCAGCCTCCGGACTAGCGGGAGGACCGGGGAGCTGTTTTTT.

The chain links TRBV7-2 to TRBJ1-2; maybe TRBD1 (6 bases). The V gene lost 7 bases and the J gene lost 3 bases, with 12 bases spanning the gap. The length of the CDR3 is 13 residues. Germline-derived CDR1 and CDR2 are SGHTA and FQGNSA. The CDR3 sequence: CASNLPGDYGYTF. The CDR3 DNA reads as TGTGCCAGCAACCTGCCAGGGGACTATGGCTACACCTTC.

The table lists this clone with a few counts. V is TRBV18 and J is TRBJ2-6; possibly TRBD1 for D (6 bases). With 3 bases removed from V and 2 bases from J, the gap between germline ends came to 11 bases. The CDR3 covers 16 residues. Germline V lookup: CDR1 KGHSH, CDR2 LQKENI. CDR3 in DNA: TGTGCCAGCTCACCGAACACAGGGCCTGGGGCCAACGTCCTGACTTTC. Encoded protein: CASSPNTGPGANVLTF.

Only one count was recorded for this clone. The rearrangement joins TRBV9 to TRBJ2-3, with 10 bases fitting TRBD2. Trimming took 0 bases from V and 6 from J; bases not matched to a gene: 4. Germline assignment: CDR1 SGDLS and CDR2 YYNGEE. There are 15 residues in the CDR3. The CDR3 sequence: CASSVVTSGMDTQYF. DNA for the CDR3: TGTGCCAGCAGCGTAGTAACTAGCGGGATGGATACGCAGTATTTT.

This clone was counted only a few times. DNA of the CDR3: TGTGCCAGCAACCCTACCTGGGGGCAGGACACTGAAGCTTTCTTT. Translating it yields CASNPTWGQDTEAFF. The chain joins TRBV6-2 or TRBV6-3 to TRBJ1-1; D may be TRBD1 (6 bases). Between the trimmed V and J ends, which lost 7 bases and 3 bases, there was a span of 18 bases. This CDR3 contains 15 residues. The germline CDR1 and CDR2 sequences are MNHEY and SVGEGT.

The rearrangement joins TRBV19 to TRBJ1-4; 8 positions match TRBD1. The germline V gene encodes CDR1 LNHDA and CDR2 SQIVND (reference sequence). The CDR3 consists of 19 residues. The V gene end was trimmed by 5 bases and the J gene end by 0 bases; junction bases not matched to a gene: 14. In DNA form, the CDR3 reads TGTGCCAGTAGTGTTCCACGGCGGACAGGGCTTGCAACTAATGAAAAACTGTTTTTT. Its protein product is CASSVPRRTGLATNEKLFF.

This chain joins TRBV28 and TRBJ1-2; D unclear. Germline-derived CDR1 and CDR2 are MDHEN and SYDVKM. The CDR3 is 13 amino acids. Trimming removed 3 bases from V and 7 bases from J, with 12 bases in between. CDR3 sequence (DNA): TGTGCCAGCAGTTTTGGCGGTTCCCGTGGCTACACCTTC. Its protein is CASSFGGSRGYTF.

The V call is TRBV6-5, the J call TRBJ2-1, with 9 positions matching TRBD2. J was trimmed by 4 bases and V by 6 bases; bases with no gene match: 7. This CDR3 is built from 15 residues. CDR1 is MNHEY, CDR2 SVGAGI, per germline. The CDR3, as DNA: TGTGCCAGCAGCTCAACTAGCGGGCGATACAATGAGCAGTTCTTC. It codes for CASSSTSGRYNEQFF.

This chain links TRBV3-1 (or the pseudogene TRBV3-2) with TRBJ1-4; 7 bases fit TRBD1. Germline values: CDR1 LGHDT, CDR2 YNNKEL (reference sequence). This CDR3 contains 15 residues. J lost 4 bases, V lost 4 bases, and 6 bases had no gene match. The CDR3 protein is CASSPPGQYNEKLFF. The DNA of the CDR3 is TGTGCCAGCAGCCCCCCGGGACAGTATAATGAAAAACTGTTTTTT.

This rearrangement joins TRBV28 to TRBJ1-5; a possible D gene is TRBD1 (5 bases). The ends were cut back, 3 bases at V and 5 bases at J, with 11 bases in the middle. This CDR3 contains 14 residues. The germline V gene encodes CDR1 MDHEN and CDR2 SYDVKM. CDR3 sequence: CASSFQGGYQPQHF. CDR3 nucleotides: TGTGCCAGCAGTTTTCAGGGTGGTTATCAGCCCCAGCATTTT.

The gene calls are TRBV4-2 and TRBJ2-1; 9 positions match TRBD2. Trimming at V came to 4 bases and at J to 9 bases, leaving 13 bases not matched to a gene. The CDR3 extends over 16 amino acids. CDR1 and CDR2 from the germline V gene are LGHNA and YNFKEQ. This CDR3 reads CASSPVWGGRESEQFF. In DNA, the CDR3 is TGTGCCAGCAGCCCAGTCTGGGGCGGGAGGGAGTCTGAGCAGTTCTTC.

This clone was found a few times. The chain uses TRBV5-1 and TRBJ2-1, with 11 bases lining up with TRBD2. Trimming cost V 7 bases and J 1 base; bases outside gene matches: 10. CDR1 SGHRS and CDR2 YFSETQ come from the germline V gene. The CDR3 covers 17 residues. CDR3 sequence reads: CASAGGSGRVSYNEQFF. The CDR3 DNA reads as TGCGCCAGCGCCGGGGGTAGCGGGAGGGTATCCTACAATGAGCAGTTCTTC.

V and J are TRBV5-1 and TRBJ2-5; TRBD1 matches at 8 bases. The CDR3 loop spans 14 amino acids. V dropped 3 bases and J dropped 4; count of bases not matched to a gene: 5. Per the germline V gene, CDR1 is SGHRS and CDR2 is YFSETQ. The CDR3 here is CASSSGQGGETQYF. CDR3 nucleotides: TGCGCCAGCAGCTCCGGACAGGGAGGAGAGACCCAGTACTTC.

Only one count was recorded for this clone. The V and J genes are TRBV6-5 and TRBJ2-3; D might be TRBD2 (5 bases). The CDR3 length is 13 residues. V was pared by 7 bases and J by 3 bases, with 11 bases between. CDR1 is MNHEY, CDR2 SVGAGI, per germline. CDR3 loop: CASKGLFTDTQYF. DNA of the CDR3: TGTGCCAGCAAAGGACTGTTTACAGATACGCAGTATTTT.

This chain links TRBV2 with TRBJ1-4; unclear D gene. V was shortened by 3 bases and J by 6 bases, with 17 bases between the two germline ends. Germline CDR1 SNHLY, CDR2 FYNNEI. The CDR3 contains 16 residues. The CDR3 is CASSETEPGNYEKLFF. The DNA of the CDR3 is TGTGCCAGCAGTGAGACCGAGCCGGGTAATTATGAAAAACTGTTTTTT.

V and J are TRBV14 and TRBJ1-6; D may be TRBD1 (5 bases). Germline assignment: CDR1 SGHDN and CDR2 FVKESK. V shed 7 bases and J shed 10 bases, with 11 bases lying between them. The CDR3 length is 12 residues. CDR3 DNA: TGTGCCAGCAAGGGCCAGGGATCACCCCTCCACTTT. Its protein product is CASKGQGSPLHF. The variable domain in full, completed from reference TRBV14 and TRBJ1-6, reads EAGVTQFPSHSVIEKGQTVTLRCDPISGHDNLYWYRRVMGKEIKFLLHFVKESKQDESGMPNNRFLAERTGGTYSTLKVQPAELEDSGVYFCASKGQGSPLHFGNGTRLTVT.

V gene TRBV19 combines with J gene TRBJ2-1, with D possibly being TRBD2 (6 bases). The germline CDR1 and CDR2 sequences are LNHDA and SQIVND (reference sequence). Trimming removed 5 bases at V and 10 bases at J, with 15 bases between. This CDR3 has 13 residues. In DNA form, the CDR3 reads TGTGCCAGTAGTGGGACTGGCCTCCAAGAGCAGTTCTTC. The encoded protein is CASSGTGLQEQFF.

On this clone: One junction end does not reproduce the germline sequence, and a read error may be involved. The CDR3 loop reads CASSQGLAGAASGTQYF. CDR3 in DNA: TGTGCTAGCAGCCAAGGGCTGGCAGGCGCTGCCAGCGGTACGCAGTATTTT. This chain joins TRBV7-7 and TRBJ2-3; TRBD2 is a possible D gene (5 bases). Germline CDR1 SSHAT, CDR2 FNYEAQ (reference sequence). This CDR3 region has 17 residues. The variable domain in full, with the rest retrieved from reference TRBV7-7 and TRBJ2-3, is GAGVSQSPRYKVTKRGQDVTLRCDPISSHATLYWYQQALGQGPEFLTYFNYEAQPDKSGLPSDRFSAERPEGSISTLTIQRTEQRDSAMYRCASSQGLAGAASGTQYFGPGTRLTVL.

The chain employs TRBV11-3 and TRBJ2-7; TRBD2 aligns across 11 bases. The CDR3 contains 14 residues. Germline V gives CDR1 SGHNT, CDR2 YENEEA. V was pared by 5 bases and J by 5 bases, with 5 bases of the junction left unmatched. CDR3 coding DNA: TGTGCCAGCAGCCTTAGCGGGAGGGGGAACGAGCAGTACTTC. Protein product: CASSLSGRGNEQYF.

The CDR3 sequence: CASSPRGVEAAGQETQYF. CDR3 DNA: TGCGCCAGCAGCCCCCGGGGGGTAGAGGCAGCGGGACAAGAGACCCAGTACTTC. The chain is built from TRBV4-3 and TRBJ2-5; 7 nucleotides match TRBD2. The CDR3 spans 18 residues. Germline V gene lookup returns CDR1 LGHNA and CDR2 YSLEER. V shed 4 bases and J 2 bases; nucleotides not matched to a gene: 16.

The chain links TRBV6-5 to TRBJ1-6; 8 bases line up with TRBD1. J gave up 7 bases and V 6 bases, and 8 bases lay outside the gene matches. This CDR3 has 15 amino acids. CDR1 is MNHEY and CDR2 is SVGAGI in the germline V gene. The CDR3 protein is CASRPLTGENSPLHF. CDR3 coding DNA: TGTGCCAGCAGGCCCCTGACAGGGGAAAATTCACCCCTCCACTTT.

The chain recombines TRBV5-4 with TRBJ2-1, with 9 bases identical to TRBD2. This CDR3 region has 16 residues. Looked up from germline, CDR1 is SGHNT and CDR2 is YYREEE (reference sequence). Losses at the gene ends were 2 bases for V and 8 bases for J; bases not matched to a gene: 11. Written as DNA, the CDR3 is TGTGCCAGCAGCTTACGGATTGCTAGCGGGAAGGATGAGCAGTTCTTC. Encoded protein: CASSLRIASGKDEQFF.

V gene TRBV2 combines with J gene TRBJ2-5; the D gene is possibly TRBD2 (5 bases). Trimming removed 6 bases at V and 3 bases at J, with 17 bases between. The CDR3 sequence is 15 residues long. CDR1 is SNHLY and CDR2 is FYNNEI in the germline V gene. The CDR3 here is CASSLERDRKETQYF. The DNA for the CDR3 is TGTGCCAGCAGCCTGGAGAGGGATAGAAAAGAGACCCAGTACTTC.

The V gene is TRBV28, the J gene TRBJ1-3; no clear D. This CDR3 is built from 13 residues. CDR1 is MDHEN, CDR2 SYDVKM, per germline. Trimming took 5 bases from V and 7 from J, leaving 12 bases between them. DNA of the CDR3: TGTGCCAGCAGTCCTCCGAGCCGTAACACCATATATTTT. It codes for CASSPPSRNTIYF.